These T cell receptor beta chains were read from a single sample in a study of blood T cell repertoires in COVID-19. Produced via immunoSEQ multiplex PCR; TCRdb's table is partial and in-frame only. The data contain approximately 190,000 clones, approximately 86% of them seen just once; the ten biggest clones take up approximately 25%. The sample consisted of PBMCs or T cells enriched from blood (not recorded which). These receptors all come from a woman between 40 and 55 years old in a cohort exposed to, infected with or recovered from COVID-19 (not recorded which). Each CDR3 is given with its conserved first and last residue. A D gene is named only where the DNA matches it firmly. A clone size is listed for some rows: how often the clone was seen (once, few, many), or a class if it is expanded.

V: TRBV5-1
size: few
J: TRBJ2-7
D: TRBD1
DNA: TGCGCCAGCAGCTTGGACAGGGGGCCTTCCTACGAGCAGTACTTC
CDR3: CASSLDRGPSYEQYF

V: TRBV9
size: NA
J: TRBJ2-7
D: TRBD1
DNA: TGTGCCAGCAGCGTAGATCACAGGGGTTACGAGCAGTACTTC
CDR3: CASSVDHRGYEQYF

V: TRBV4-1
size: NA
J: TRBJ1-2
D: NA
DNA: TGCGCCAGCAGCCAAAAACGGGGAGTAGACTATGGCTACACCTTC
CDR3: CASSQKRGVDYGYTF

V: TRBV2
size: NA
J: TRBJ1-3
D: TRBD1
DNA: TGTGCCAAAGACAGGGGTGGAAACACCATATATTTT
CDR3: CAKDRGGNTIYF

V: TRBV5-4
size: few
J: TRBJ2-3
D: NA
DNA: TGTGCCAGCAGGAGGGAAAACACAGATACGCAGTATTTT
CDR3: CASRRENTDTQYF

V: TRBV7-2
size: NA
J: TRBJ1-4
D: NA
DNA: TGTGCCAGCAGCTTAGTTTTGTCGGAAAAACTGTTTTTT
CDR3: CASSLVLSEKLFF

V: TRBV6-5
size: once
J: TRBJ2-1
D: NA
DNA: TGTGCCAGCAGTTTATTCGAGCGCAGCTCCTACAATGAGCAGTTCTTC
CDR3: CASSLFERSSYNEQFF

V: TRBV25-1
size: NA
J: TRBJ2-5
D: TRBD2
DNA: TGTGCCAGCAGTGCGGACCTAGCGGGGCAAGAGACCCAGTACTTC
CDR3: CASSADLAGQETQYF

V: TRBV4-2
size: NA
J: TRBJ2-2
D: NA
DNA: TGTGCCAGCAGCCAGAGCCAGGAGGAGCTGTTTTTT
CDR3: CASSQSQEELFF

V: TRBV19
size: NA
J: TRBJ1-2
D: TRBD1
DNA: TGTGCCAGTAGGGACAGGGAGGCTGGCTACACCTTC
CDR3: CASRDREAGYTF

V: TRBV7-2
size: NA
J: TRBJ1-2
D: NA
DNA: TGTGCCAGCAGCTTAGCCGGACAGCCTCTTTCCTATGGCTACACCTTC
CDR3: CASSLAGQPLSYGYTF

V: TRBV2
size: NA
J: TRBJ1-1
D: NA
DNA: TGTGCCAGCAGTGAAGTTAGGAGCACTGAAGCTTTCTTT
CDR3: CASSEVRSTEAFF

V: TRBV18
size: NA
J: TRBJ2-1
D: TRBD2
DNA: TGTGCCAGCTCACCTAAAGCGGGACCCTCCTACAATGAGCAGTTCTTC
CDR3: CASSPKAGPSYNEQFF

V: TRBV7-6
size: NA
J: TRBJ1-3
D: TRBD1
DNA: TGTGCCAGCAGCTTGCTGTCGACAGGGGGTGGAAACACCATATATTTT
CDR3: CASSLLSTGGGNTIYF

V: TRBV12-3/TRBV12-4
size: NA
J: TRBJ2-1
D: NA
DNA: TGTGCCAGCAGCTTACGGGGTAGGAATGAGCAGTTCTTC
CDR3: CASSLRGRNEQFF

V: TRBV3-1/TRBV3-2
size: NA
J: TRBJ2-5
D: TRBD2
DNA: TGTGCCAGCAGCCAAGATACTATCTTTGGGGCTAGCGGGAGGGAGGAGACCCAGTACTTC
CDR3: CASSQDTIFGASGREETQYF

V: TRBV2
size: NA
J: TRBJ2-7
D: NA
DNA: TGTGCCAGCGAGGGGGTCAAGACCTACGAGCAGTACTTC
CDR3: CASEGVKTYEQYF

V: TRBV6-5
size: NA
J: TRBJ1-1
D: NA
DNA: TGTGCCAGCAGTTACTCCGGCGGGGGAAAAGCTTTCTTT
CDR3: CASSYSGGGKAFF

V: TRBV5-5
size: NA
J: TRBJ1-3
D: NA
DNA: TGTGCCAGCAGCTTGGAGAACCGGGACACCATATATTTT
CDR3: CASSLENRDTIYF

V: TRBV3-1/TRBV3-2
size: NA
J: TRBJ1-3
D: TRBD1
DNA: TGTGCCAGCAGCAGGGACAGGGCCTCTGGAAACACCATATATTTT
CDR3: CASSRDRASGNTIYF